A single sample is the source of the 3 T cell receptor beta chains below, sequenced in a study of cytomegalovirus exposure and HLA in healthy donors. PCR amplification relied on 60 Vbeta primers (plus 13 Jbeta primers). Assay: immunoSEQ multiplex PCR; the TCRdb copy retains only in-frame clones and omits some. Of some 190,000 clones in the sample, 77% were seen once. Material: PBMCs. The source is a woman in her thirties in good health and CMV-seropositive.

This rearrangement joins TRBV6-4 to TRBJ1-5; 7 bases line up with TRBD1. CDR3 length: 15 amino acids. Trimming took 3 bases from V and 5 from J; bases not matched to a gene: 7. Germline CDR1 and CDR2: MRHNA and SNTAGT. This CDR3 is CASSEEGGADQPQHF. CDR3 nucleotides: TGTGCCAGCAGTGAAGAAGGGGGCGCGGATCAGCCCCAGCATTTT.

This sequence joins TRBV29-1 and TRBJ2-3, with 8 positions matching TRBD1. Germline loops: CDR1 SQVTM, CDR2 ANQGSEA. This CDR3 region has 12 residues. The junction had 7 bases not matched to a gene; V was cut back by 6 bases and J by 8 bases. This CDR3 reads CSVLQGAGTQYF. CDR3 DNA sequence: TGCAGCGTGCTGCAGGGGGCGGGTACGCAGTATTTT.

As regards this clone: Distinct nucleotide sequences in the sample also encode this CDR3. The rearrangement uses TRBV6-5 and TRBJ2-1, with 9 bases matching TRBD2. The length of the CDR3 is 16 residues. The germline V gene encodes CDR1 MNHEY and CDR2 SVGAGI. V was pared by 0 bases and J by 8 bases, with 8 bases of the junction left unmatched. CDR3 sequence (DNA): TGTGCCAGCAGTTACTCGGGGCGGGGGGGCCTCGATGAGCAGTTCTTC. Translating it yields CASSYSGRGGLDEQFF.